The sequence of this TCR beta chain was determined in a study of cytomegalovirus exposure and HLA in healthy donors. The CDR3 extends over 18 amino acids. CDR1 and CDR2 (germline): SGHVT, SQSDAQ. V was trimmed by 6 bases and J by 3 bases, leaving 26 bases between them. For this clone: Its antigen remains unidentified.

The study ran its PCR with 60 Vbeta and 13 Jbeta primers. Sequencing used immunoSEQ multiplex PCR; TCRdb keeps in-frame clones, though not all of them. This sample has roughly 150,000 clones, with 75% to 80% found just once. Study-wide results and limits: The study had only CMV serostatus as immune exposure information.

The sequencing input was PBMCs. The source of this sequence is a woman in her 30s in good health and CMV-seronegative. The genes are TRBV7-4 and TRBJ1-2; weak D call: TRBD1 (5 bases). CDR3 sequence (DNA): TGTGCCAGCAGAGAAGGGCGGATCAGGGCCGAGCGCGACTATGGCTACACCTTC. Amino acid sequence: CASREGRIRAERDYGYTF.